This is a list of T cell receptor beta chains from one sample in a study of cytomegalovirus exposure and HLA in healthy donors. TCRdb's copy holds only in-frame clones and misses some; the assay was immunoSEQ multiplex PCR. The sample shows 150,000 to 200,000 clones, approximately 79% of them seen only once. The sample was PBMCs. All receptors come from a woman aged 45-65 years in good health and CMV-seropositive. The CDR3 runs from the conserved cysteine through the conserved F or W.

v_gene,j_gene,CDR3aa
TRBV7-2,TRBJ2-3,CASSLDPPRLADTQYF
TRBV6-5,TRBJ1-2,CASSSVGTGLGGYTF
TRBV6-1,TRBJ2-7,CASSEALRARYEQYF
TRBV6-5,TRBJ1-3,CASNQREGGNTIYF
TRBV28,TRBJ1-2,CASSPRQGGSYGYTF
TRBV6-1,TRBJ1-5,CASSVGPSNQPQHF
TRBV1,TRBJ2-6,CTSSQDALVITGANVLTF
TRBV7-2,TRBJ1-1,CASSLNRDNTEAFF
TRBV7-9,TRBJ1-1,CASSRLQNTEAFF
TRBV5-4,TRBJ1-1,CASSAYGTEAFF
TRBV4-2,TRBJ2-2,CASSPTRSGELFF